This T cell receptor (beta chain) was documented in a study of blood T cell repertoires in COVID-19 (dated by TCRdb to 2020 to 2022). Describing the broader study: Samples covering the acute and convalescent phases of COVID-19 were provided by collaborators in the United States, Italy and Spain. The repertoires were made available in a free public database intended to serve as a resource for research on the immune response to SARS-CoV-2. The material from the prospective study consisted of cDNA or gDNA derived from T cells, B-cell-depleted T cells, or PBMCs. Subjects who had been exposed to COVID-19, were actively infected with it, or had recovered from it provided the deeply sampled blood TCRbeta repertoires that made up the dataset. A de-identified subject ID, COVID-19 status, age in years and sex were almost always included in the sample metadata. Where available, HLA class I and class II types were taken from metadata supplied by the sample provider and were not determined by assay-based typing. The samples were drawn from two sources: the first 160 participants of the ongoing ImmuneRACE study, and 1,254 subjects contributed by 6 global collaborators. Paper-wide results and their limitations: How much clinical and demographic metadata was included differed by source and by participant, and the metadata was provided uncurated.

CDR1 and CDR2 are read off the germline V gene as LGHNA and YNFKEQ. The V and J ends are trimmed by 0 bases and 4 bases, leaving 13 bases between them. Including the terminal cysteine and phenylalanine, the CDR3 comprises 16 residues. Only the CDR3 DNA is retained, 48 bases long and in frame from the first base. TCRbeta CDR3 regions were amplified from genomic DNA using the immunoSEQ Assay, a bias-controlled multiplex PCR. Per the authors' processing: Nucleated cell counts per sample were estimated from amplification of reference gene primers within the assay. To quantify the absolute abundance of each unique TCRbeta CDR3 rearrangement, sequence reads were collapsed and filtered. For each sample, productive Simpson clonality was calculated as the square root of Simpson's diversity index across productive rearrangements. This is the immuneACCESS table as TCRdb keeps it, with only in-frame sequences that have V and J called. A part of the clones is gone; compared with another copy, unresolved V genes explain less than half, and the rest is unexplained. V and J calls and clone size are as listed in that table; D and trimming were resolved from the DNA. This sample is represented by more than 55,000 clones; roughly 92% of them were singletons. The ten largest clones represent about 4.6% of the sample.

Each collaborating institution followed its own protocols to collect whole blood in K2EDTA tubes. For TCRbeta analysis, collaborators shipped samples in one of three forms: frozen whole blood, isolated PBMCs, or DNA extracted from either of those sample types. Concerning this clone itself: Its antigen specificity is not known. No qualities accompany the bases; no much larger clone lies one base away.

Material: peripheral blood. The sequence was collected from a man aged 50 or older with active COVID-19. The chain was built from TRBV4-2 and TRBJ2-1; matching of 5 bases hints at TRBD2 as the D gene. The sequenced DNA: TGTGCCAGCAGCCAAGAGCCGGGATTTTCGTACAATGAGCAGTTCTTC. Its coded protein is CASSQEPGFSYNEQFF.